Following are 8 T cell receptor beta chains from one sample sequenced in a study of T cells after yellow fever vaccination. Each CDR3 protein is one row after TCRdb ran MiXCR on the 5' RACE reads. The sample comprises about 340,000 distinct CDR3 sequences, 4% of which are singletons, and approximately 24% rests with the top ten. The sample consisted of PBMCs, taken 5 days after the yellow fever booster vaccination. The receptors were sampled from a man aged 18 to 29 who received the YFV17D yellow fever vaccine.

Ten or more counts support this clonotype. The chain is built from TRBV5-1 and TRBJ2-3; 7 nucleotides agree with TRBD2. The CDR3 contains 15 residues. Germline V lookup: CDR1 SGHRS, CDR2 YFSETQ. The trim removed 1 base at V and 2 bases at J, leaving 4 bases unmatched. As DNA, the CDR3 is TGCGCCAGCAGCTTGCGGGGGGTTGTCACAGATACGCAGTATTTT. It codes for CASSLRGVVTDTQYF.

In its sample, this clonotype was seen many times. V is TRBV7-2 and J is TRBJ2-2; unclear D gene. The V gene lost 5 bases and the J gene lost 0 bases, with 7 bases spanning the gap. The CDR3 has 14 amino acids. Looked up from germline, CDR1 is SGHTA and CDR2 is FQGNSA. As DNA, the CDR3 is TGTGCCAGCAGCCCAGTAGCGAACACCGGGGAGCTGTTTTTT. Encoded protein: CASSPVANTGELFF.

This clonotype was counted a few times. The chain combines TRBV2 with TRBJ1-2; a weak D match, TRBD1 (5 bases). Germline assignment: CDR1 SNHLY and CDR2 FYNNEI. The ends were cut back, 6 bases at V and 1 base at J, with 27 bases in the middle. There are 19 residues in the CDR3. CDR3 in DNA: TGTGCCAGCAGCAGGGAAAAGCGAACGAATAAGAACTATAACTATGGCTACACCTTC. The encoded protein is CASSREKRTNKNYNYGYTF. The full variable domain, with the rest looked up from reference TRBV2 and TRBJ1-2, is EPEVTQTPSHQVTQMGQEVILRCVPISNHLYFYWYRQILGQKVEFLVSFYNNEISEKSEIFDDQFSVERPDGSNFTLKIRSTKLEDSAMYFCASSREKRTNKNYNYGYTFGSGTRLTVV.

This clonotype has only a few counts. V gene TRBV11-2 combines with J gene TRBJ2-2, with 7 bases lining up with TRBD1. CDR1 and CDR2 (germline): SGHAT, FQNNGV. The CDR3 length is 14 residues. Germline trimming cut 5 bases from V and 5 bases from J; bases unmatched to any gene: 5. CDR3 sequence reads: CASSPFRGTGELFF. The CDR3 region has the DNA TGTGCCAGCAGCCCTTTCAGGGGGACCGGGGAGCTGTTTTTT. The variable domain in full, completed from reference TRBV11-2 and TRBJ2-2, reads EAGVAQSPRYKIIEKRQSVAFWCNPISGHATLYWYQQILGQGPKLLIQFQNNGVVDDSQLPKDRFSAERLKGVDSTLKIQPAKLEDSAVYLCASSPFRGTGELFFGEGSRLTVL.

This clonotype was detected many times. The CDR3 DNA is TGTGCCAGCAGTACCGGGACTAGTAAAGAGACCCAGTACTTC. This sequence encodes CASSTGTSKETQYF. The V gene is TRBV28, the J gene TRBJ2-5, with 8 bases aligning to TRBD2. The J segment lost 3 bases and the V segment lost 5 bases, leaving 5 bases of the junction unmatched. The CDR3 runs 14 residues. Germline CDR1 is MDHEN and CDR2 is SYDVKM.

The CDR3 loop is CASSPNGERGQGQPQHF. The CDR3 region has the DNA TGTGCCAGCAGCCCCAACGGGGAGAGGGGACAAGGTCAGCCCCAGCATTTT. The chain carries TRBV7-3 and TRBJ1-5; D is possibly TRBD1 (6 bases). V was shortened by 5 bases and J by 6 bases, with 23 bases between the two germline ends. This CDR3 has 17 amino acids. Per the germline V gene, CDR1 is SGHTA and CDR2 is FQGTGA.

The chain recombines TRBV5-1 with TRBJ2-1, with TRBD2 identical over 11 bases. The CDR3 sequence is 14 residues long. The ends lost 4 bases at V and 6 bases at J; junction bases unmatched: 3. Germline V lookup: CDR1 SGHRS, CDR2 YFSETQ. The CDR3 bases are TGCGCCAGCAGCATCGGGACTAGCGGCAATGAGCAGTTCTTC. Translation gives CASSIGTSGNEQFF.

The gene calls are TRBV5-1 and TRBJ1-4; perhaps TRBD1 as D (5 bases). This CDR3 spans 14 amino acids. V was trimmed by 7 bases and J by 3 bases, leaving 13 bases between them. Looked up from germline, CDR1 is SGHRS and CDR2 is YFSETQ. CDR3 nucleotides: TGCGCCAGCGGGAGGGACGGACCTAATGAAAAACTGTTTTTT. Translation gives CASGRDGPNEKLFF. Drawing the rest from reference TRBV5-1 and TRBJ1-4, the complete variable domain is KAGVTQTPRYLIKTRGQQVTLSCSPISGHRSVSWYQQTPGQGLQFLFEYFSETQRNKGNFPGRFSGRQFSNSRSEMNVSTLELGDSALYLCASGRDGPNEKLFFGSGTQLSVL.